This TCR beta chain derives from a study of T cells after yellow fever vaccination. Study observations and caveats: Most primary-vaccination clones reappeared after the booster (approximately 95% CD4, 75% to 90% CD8). A small share of clonotypes appeared in both CD4 and CD8 compartments.

Regarding this clonotype: Its antigen is not identified.

Trimming removed 0 bases from V and 5 bases from J, with 12 bases in between. Germline CDR1 reads SGHRS; CDR2 reads YFSETQ. This CDR3 comprises 14 residues. Universal primer sites and UMIs were introduced during 5'RACE template-switching synthesis of TCR cDNA. Each CDR3 protein gets one entry after TCRdb re-called the 5' RACE reads with MiXCR. Among some 300,000 distinct CDR3 sequences, 8.5% to 10% were seen once, and the ten largest hold about 3%. The receptor comes from a man younger than 35 who received the YFV17D yellow fever vaccine. The rearrangement joins TRBV5-1 to TRBJ2-7; D is perhaps TRBD1 (5 bases). The source was CD4+ T cells sorted from PBMCs, collected 5 days after the yellow fever booster vaccination. The CDR3 protein is CASSLGAAGNEQYF. In DNA form, the CDR3 reads TGCGCCAGCAGCTTGGGCGCTGCAGGGAACGAGCAGTACTTC.